The 19 T cell receptor beta chains presented below share a single source sample, sequenced in a study of blood T cell repertoires in COVID-19. Profiling relied on immunoSEQ multiplex PCR, and the TCRdb table lists in-frame clones only, not all of them. This table has about 230,000 clones, over 65% appearing once. Material: peripheral blood. These receptors were taken from a woman between 65 and 79 years old with active or convalescent COVID-19.

The sample holds a few counts of this clone. The J gene is TRBJ2-3, the V gene TRBV18; D perhaps matches TRBD1 (6 bases). This CDR3 has 14 amino acids. Trimming stripped 6 bases from V and 1 base from J, with 11 bases between. The germline V gene has CDR1 KGHSH and CDR2 LQKENI. CDR3 region: CASSTGRGTDTQYF. The CDR3 bases are TGTGCCAGCTCCACAGGGCGGGGCACAGATACGCAGTATTTT.

The V gene is TRBV5-1, the J gene TRBJ1-1; the D gene is possibly TRBD1 (5 bases). Germline V CDR1 and CDR2: SGHRS, YFSETQ. V gave up 4 bases and J gave up 5 bases, with 12 bases separating them. The CDR3 has 13 amino acids. The CDR3 sequence: CASSTLGGTEAFF. CDR3 in DNA: TGCGCCAGCAGCACCCTCGGGGGGACTGAAGCTTTCTTT.

The rearrangement joins TRBV7-6 to TRBJ2-1, with D uncertain. The CDR3 consists of 16 residues. V was cut by 4 bases and J by 4 bases, with 17 bases left in between. Germline values: CDR1 SGHVS, CDR2 FNYEAQ. CDR3 coding DNA: TGTGCCAGCAGCTCCGAGGTAGCAGCCCCTTACAATGAGCAGTTCTTC. Translated: CASSSEVAAPYNEQFF.

V gene TRBV18 combines with J gene TRBJ2-7; TRBD2 agrees at 10 bases. Germline V CDR1 and CDR2: KGHSH, LQKENI. J lost 2 bases, V lost 3 bases, and 13 bases had no gene match. This CDR3 comprises 18 residues. The CDR3 region is CASSPRGVGAGGPYEQYF. As DNA, the CDR3 is TGTGCCAGCTCACCCCGGGGGGTCGGAGCGGGAGGGCCCTACGAGCAGTACTTC.

This clone was seen a single time. The rearrangement links TRBV11-2 to TRBJ2-3; 9 bases are a match to TRBD1. Germline CDR1 SGHAT, CDR2 FQNNGV. CDR3 length: 17 residues. V was clipped by 0 bases and J by 5 bases; unmatched bases: 9. CDR3 bases: TGTGCCAGCAGCTTAGATGACAGGGGGGTGGGAGAAGATACGCAGTATTTT. Protein sequence: CASSLDDRGVGEDTQYF.

The rearrangement links TRBV6-5 to TRBJ1-5; the D gene is possibly TRBD1 (5 bases). CDR1 is MNHEY and CDR2 is SVGAGI in the germline V gene. The ends were cut back, 6 bases at V and 4 bases at J, with 10 bases in the middle. This CDR3 contains 13 residues. The CDR3: CASSFQGNQPQHF. CDR3 in DNA: TGTGCCAGCAGCTTTCAGGGAAATCAGCCCCAGCATTTT.

This clone was picked up one time. The gene calls are TRBV20-1 and TRBJ1-1; D may be TRBD1 (5 bases). There are 11 residues in the CDR3. Germline assignment: CDR1 DFQATT and CDR2 SNEGSKA (reference sequence). V lost 3 bases and J lost 10, with 12 bases in between. CDR3 bases: TGCAGTGCTAGGGTCAGGGCCGGAGCTTTCTTT. It specifies CSARVRAGAFF.

V and J are TRBV27 and TRBJ2-2; weak D call: TRBD2 (7 bases). Germline V gene data show CDR1 as MNHEY and CDR2 as SMNVEV (reference sequence). The CDR3 is made up of 14 amino acids. V lost 4 bases, J lost 8 bases, and 14 bases lay in between. CDR3 bases: TGTGCCAGCAGTTGGGGGGGCCCCAGTGGGGAGCTGTTTTTT. Its protein is CASSWGGPSGELFF.

This rearrangement joins TRBV29-1 to TRBJ1-2, with no clear D. Germline CDR1 is SQVTM and CDR2 is ANQGSEA. CDR3 length: 12 residues. Trimming cost V 7 bases and J 7 bases, with 16 bases left between them. The CDR3: CSAGRTTSGYTF. Here the CDR3 DNA reads TGCAGCGCCGGCCGGACTACCTCTGGCTACACCTTC.

The table lists this clone with a few counts. This rearrangement joins TRBV5-4 to TRBJ1-3; D is perhaps TRBD1 (5 bases). Germline lookup yields CDR1 SGHNT and CDR2 YYREEE (reference sequence). The CDR3 contains 16 residues. Trimming pared 0 bases from V and 0 bases from J, leaving 10 bases between. This CDR3 reads CASSLGDRSSGNTIYF. DNA for the CDR3: TGTGCCAGCAGCTTGGGCGACAGAAGCTCTGGAAACACCATATATTTT.

The rearrangement uses TRBV5-8 and TRBJ1-2; TRBD1 is a possible D gene (6 bases). The germline V and J ends were trimmed by 3 bases and 7 bases, with 25 bases remaining between them. There are 17 residues in the CDR3. The germline V gene has CDR1 SGHTS and CDR2 YDEGEE. The CDR3 region is CASSSARPIQGIGGYTF. The DNA for the CDR3 is TGTGCCAGCAGCTCCGCCCGCCCCATACAGGGAATTGGTGGCTACACCTTC.

The chain is built from TRBV6-6 and TRBJ2-3, with 8 bases fitting TRBD2. This CDR3 has 17 residues. Germline V lookup: CDR1 MNHNY, CDR2 SVGAGI (reference sequence). V lost 5 bases and J lost 0; bases outside the gene matches: 10. The CDR3 coding sequence is TGTGCCAGCAGTCCGACCGGGACTAGATTTAGCACAGATACGCAGTATTTT. Amino acid sequence: CASSPTGTRFSTDTQYF.

The chain's CDR3 is CASSVNRGHGYTF. The CDR3 DNA sequence: TGTGCCAGCAGCGTAAACAGGGGCCATGGCTACACCTTC. V gene TRBV7-3 combines with J gene TRBJ1-2, with TRBD1 matching 7 bases. From germline, CDR1 is SGHTA and CDR2 FQGTGA. The CDR3 consists of 13 residues. V trimming: 5 bases; J trimming: 6 bases; junction bases outside the gene matches: 6.

This chain connects TRBV24-1 to TRBJ2-3, with unresolved D. The germline V gene encodes CDR1 KGHDR and CDR2 SFDVKD. The V end was cut by 3 bases, the J end by 6 bases, with 12 bases between. This CDR3 region has 14 residues. As DNA, the CDR3 is TGTGCCACCAGTGATATCTGGGCTGGGGATACGCAGTATTTT. Translated, it gives CATSDIWAGDTQYF.

This clone came up a few times. The J gene is TRBJ2-7, the V gene TRBV28, with TRBD2 matching over 11 bases. Germline CDR1 MDHEN, CDR2 SYDVKM. The CDR3 spans 15 residues. V was pared by 5 bases and J by 3 bases, with 6 bases of the junction left unmatched. In DNA form, the CDR3 reads TGTGCCAGCAGTCTTCCGGGACTAGCGGTCTACGAGCAGTACTTC. The encoded protein is CASSLPGLAVYEQYF.

The chain links TRBV6-5 to TRBJ1-5; 7 positions match TRBD1. Trimming took 6 bases from V and 5 from J; bases not matched to a gene: 7. This CDR3 contains 14 residues. In germline, CDR1 is MNHEY, CDR2 SVGAGI. The DNA of the CDR3 is TGTGCCAGCAGCATAGCCACAGGGGATCAGCCCCAGCATTTT. It codes for CASSIATGDQPQHF.

The rearrangement links TRBV5-1 to TRBJ2-7, with 10 bases lining up with TRBD1. V gave up 4 bases and J gave up 0 bases; unmatched junction bases: 7. Per the germline V gene, CDR1 is SGHRS and CDR2 is YFSETQ. CDR3 length equals 16 residues. The CDR3 DNA reads as TGCGCCAGCAGCATCGGGACAGGGGTCCCCTCCTACGAGCAGTACTTC. Its translation: CASSIGTGVPSYEQYF.

CDR3 protein: CASSYLPTGVLGANVLTF. The CDR3 nucleotides are TGTGCCAGCTCATACCTTCCAACAGGGGTACTCGGGGCCAACGTCCTGACTTTC. V gene TRBV18 combines with J gene TRBJ2-6; 7 positions match TRBD1. In germline, CDR1 is KGHSH, CDR2 LQKENI. The CDR3 loop spans 18 amino acids. J gave up 4 bases and V 5 bases, and 14 bases lay outside the gene matches.

The J gene is TRBJ1-6, the V gene TRBV5-6, with D maybe TRBD1 (6 bases). Germline-derived CDR1 and CDR2 are SGHDT and YYEEEE. The V gene lost 0 bases and the J gene lost 14 bases, with 21 bases spanning the gap. This CDR3 is built from 16 residues. DNA for the CDR3: TGTGCCAGCAGCTTGGGGGAAGCCGGGACAACCGGAACCCTCCACTTT. Its protein is CASSLGEAGTTGTLHF.